Listed below are T cell receptor beta chains from one sample, sequenced in a study of T cells in Graves' hyperthyroidism and ophthalmopathy. Using its own MiXCR run on the multiplex PCR reads, TCRdb lists one record per CDR3 protein. The sample holds hundreds of thousands of distinct CDR3 sequences, approximately 14% seen once. The source material was blood. The receptors were gathered from a woman aged 50 to 65 with Graves' ophthalmopathy. Each CDR3 is given with its conserved first and last residue. The order of the fields is D gene, J gene, clone size, V gene, CDR3 DNA, CDR3 protein. A D gene is named only where the DNA matches it firmly. Clone size is not always given. Where it is, it says once, few, many or a class for expanded clones.

D gene: TRBD1; J gene: TRBJ2-7; clone size: many; V gene: TRBV28; CDR3 DNA: TGTGCCAGCAGCCCCTTGCCGGGACAGGGGAACGAGCAGTACTTC; CDR3 protein: CASSPLPGQGNEQYF
D gene: TRBD2; J gene: TRBJ2-3; clone size: many; V gene: TRBV20-1; CDR3 DNA: TGCAGTGCTAGAGATCGGGCTAGCGGGAGGGGGGACACAGATACGCAGTATTTT; CDR3 protein: CSARDRASGRGDTDTQYF
D gene: TRBD1; J gene: TRBJ1-2; clone size: .; V gene: TRBV6-2/TRBV6-3; CDR3 DNA: TGTGCCAGCAGTTCATATGGGACAGACTATGGCTACACCTTC; CDR3 protein: CASSSYGTDYGYTF
D gene: .; J gene: TRBJ1-5; clone size: few; V gene: TRBV6-2/TRBV6-3; CDR3 DNA: TGTGCCAGCGGGGGACCGCGTCAGCCCCAGCATTTT; CDR3 protein: CASGGPRQPQHF
D gene: TRBD2; J gene: TRBJ2-1; clone size: many; V gene: TRBV7-9; CDR3 DNA: TGTGCCAGCAGTCACACGCAGGGACTAGCGGCCTACAATGAGCAGTTCTTC; CDR3 protein: CASSHTQGLAAYNEQFF
D gene: .; J gene: TRBJ2-2; clone size: once; V gene: TRBV11-2; CDR3 DNA: TGTGCCAGCAGCTTGGTGGGAACCGGGGGGCTGTTTTTT; CDR3 protein: CASSLVGTGGLFF
D gene: TRBD2; J gene: TRBJ2-1; clone size: .; V gene: TRBV3-1; CDR3 DNA: TGTGCCAGCAGCCAAGACGGCGGGAGGGCCGGTATTGAGCGGTTCTTC; CDR3 protein: CASSQDGGRAGIERFF
D gene: TRBD1; J gene: TRBJ2-7; clone size: .; V gene: TRBV6-1; CDR3 DNA: TGTGCCAGCTCACTAATACAGGGGTCTCTTGGCGAGCAGTACTTC; CDR3 protein: CASSLIQGSLGEQYF
D gene: TRBD1; J gene: TRBJ1-1; clone size: .; V gene: TRBV28; CDR3 DNA: TGTGCCAGCAGTTTAGGGCTCGGGACAGGGGGCTTCATGAACACTGAAGCTTTCTTT; CDR3 protein: CASSLGLGTGGFMNTEAFF
D gene: TRBD2; J gene: TRBJ2-3; clone size: many; V gene: TRBV30; CDR3 DNA: TGTGCCTGGAGTGGAGGGACTAGCGGCACAGATACGCAGTATTTT; CDR3 protein: CAWSGGTSGTDTQYF
D gene: TRBD2; J gene: TRBJ2-3; clone size: many; V gene: TRBV28; CDR3 DNA: TGTGCCAGCAGTTCCCCCACGCGGAGCGGGACGAGAATTGAAGATACGCAGTATTTT; CDR3 protein: CASSSPTRSGTRIEDTQYF
D gene: .; J gene: TRBJ2-7; clone size: many; V gene: TRBV2; CDR3 DNA: TGTGCCAGCTTTGTTACCCCGAAACCCGGGACAAATAATTACGAGCAGTACTTC; CDR3 protein: CASFVTPKPGTNNYEQYF
D gene: .; J gene: TRBJ2-1; clone size: .; V gene: TRBV19; CDR3 DNA: TGTGCCAGTAGTATCTGGGGAACCTACAATGAGCAGTTCTTC; CDR3 protein: CASSIWGTYNEQFF
D gene: .; J gene: TRBJ1-1; clone size: many; V gene: TRBV18; CDR3 DNA: TGTGCCAGCTCACCACCGGTTTTTAGACCGGACACTGAAGCTTTCTTT; CDR3 protein: CASSPPVFRPDTEAFF
D gene: .; J gene: TRBJ2-7; clone size: once; V gene: TRBV20-1; CDR3 DNA: TGCAGTGCTAGAGATCCGAGGGGGATCTACGAGCAGTACTTC; CDR3 protein: CSARDPRGIYEQYF
D gene: .; J gene: TRBJ2-1; clone size: few; V gene: TRBV11-3; CDR3 DNA: TGTGCCAGCAGCTTACTGGACACTCTGTACAATGAGCAGTTCTTC; CDR3 protein: CASSLLDTLYNEQFF
D gene: .; J gene: TRBJ2-3; clone size: .; V gene: TRBV14; CDR3 DNA: TGCGCCAGCAGCCAAGTTCGTACTAGGTTGTTCACAGATACGCAGTATTTT; CDR3 protein: CASSQVRTRLFTDTQYF
D gene: TRBD2; J gene: TRBJ2-1; clone size: many; V gene: TRBV3-1; CDR3 DNA: TGTGCCAGCAGCCACACTAGCGGGAGGTTTCACAATGAGCAGTTCTTC; CDR3 protein: CASSHTSGRFHNEQFF
D gene: .; J gene: TRBJ2-7; clone size: many; V gene: TRBV12-3/TRBV12-4; CDR3 DNA: TGTGCCAGTAATCAGAGGGGAAGCTCCTACGAGCAGTACTTC; CDR3 protein: CASNQRGSSYEQYF
D gene: .; J gene: TRBJ2-5; clone size: few; V gene: TRBV5-1; CDR3 DNA: TGCGCCAGCAGCACCGGCGGGGAGGAGACCCAGTACTTC; CDR3 protein: CASSTGGEETQYF
D gene: TRBD1; J gene: TRBJ2-1; clone size: many; V gene: TRBV5-1; CDR3 DNA: TGCGCCAGCAGCCAGGGGGCTTCCTACAATGAGCAGTTCTTC; CDR3 protein: CASSQGASYNEQFF
D gene: .; J gene: TRBJ2-2; clone size: .; V gene: TRBV28; CDR3 DNA: TGTGCCAGCAAGTCTACAGCTTCCACCGGGGAGCTGTTTTTT; CDR3 protein: CASKSTASTGELFF
D gene: TRBD1; J gene: TRBJ2-5; clone size: few; V gene: TRBV27; CDR3 DNA: TGTGCCAGCAGACCCTCAGGGGGCCAAGAGACCCAGTACTTC; CDR3 protein: CASRPSGGQETQYF
D gene: TRBD1; J gene: TRBJ2-3; clone size: many; V gene: TRBV28; CDR3 DNA: TGTGCCAGCAGTTCCTTTCGGGGACAGGGACCAGATACGCAGTATTTT; CDR3 protein: CASSSFRGQGPDTQYF
D gene: .; J gene: TRBJ2-7; clone size: many; V gene: TRBV30; CDR3 DNA: TGTGCCTGGAGTGTGGGCGGAATCTACGAGCAGTACTTC; CDR3 protein: CAWSVGGIYEQYF
D gene: .; J gene: TRBJ1-6; clone size: many; V gene: TRBV3-1; CDR3 DNA: TGTGCCAGCAGCCAAGGGATGGGTTCACCCCTCCACTTT; CDR3 protein: CASSQGMGSPLHF
D gene: .; J gene: TRBJ2-7; clone size: many; V gene: TRBV20-1; CDR3 DNA: TGCAGTGCTAGACTAGCAAGCTCCTACGAGCAGTACTTC; CDR3 protein: CSARLASSYEQYF
D gene: .; J gene: TRBJ2-1; clone size: many; V gene: TRBV6-2/TRBV6-3; CDR3 DNA: TGTGCCAGCAGTTACGTGACTACCTACAATGAGCAGTTCTTC; CDR3 protein: CASSYVTTYNEQFF
D gene: TRBD2; J gene: TRBJ2-3; clone size: many; V gene: TRBV3-1; CDR3 DNA: TGTGCCAGCAGCCAACCTAGCGGGAGTATAGATACGCAGTATTTT; CDR3 protein: CASSQPSGSIDTQYF
D gene: TRBD2; J gene: TRBJ2-2; clone size: .; V gene: TRBV9; CDR3 DNA: TGTGCCAGCAGCAAACGACTAGCGGGAGTCTCCGGGGAGCTGTTTTTT; CDR3 protein: CASSKRLAGVSGELFF
D gene: .; J gene: TRBJ2-1; clone size: many; V gene: TRBV12-3/TRBV12-4; CDR3 DNA: TGTGCCAGCAGTTTATTAGCAGGTTACAATGAGCAGTTCTTC; CDR3 protein: CASSLLAGYNEQFF
D gene: TRBD1; J gene: TRBJ1-2; clone size: many; V gene: TRBV12-3/TRBV12-4; CDR3 DNA: TGTGCCAGCAGTCCGGGACAGGGTAGTCGTAGAGGCTACACCTTC; CDR3 protein: CASSPGQGSRRGYTF
D gene: TRBD2; J gene: TRBJ2-7; clone size: many; V gene: TRBV2; CDR3 DNA: TGTGCCAACGTCCCGACTAGCGGGGGACCCTACGAGCAGTACTTC; CDR3 protein: CANVPTSGGPYEQYF
D gene: .; J gene: TRBJ1-2; clone size: few; V gene: TRBV19; CDR3 DNA: TGTGCCAGTAGGACTGAAAACTATGGCTACACCTTC; CDR3 protein: CASRTENYGYTF
D gene: .; J gene: TRBJ2-7; clone size: few; V gene: TRBV18; CDR3 DNA: TGTGCCAGCTCACCACCCTCAGGGAACTACGAGCAGTACTTC; CDR3 protein: CASSPPSGNYEQYF
D gene: TRBD1; J gene: TRBJ1-1; clone size: many; V gene: TRBV10-3; CDR3 DNA: TGTGCCATCAGTGAGTCTGGGACAGGAAACACTGAAGCTTTCTTT; CDR3 protein: CAISESGTGNTEAFF
D gene: TRBD1; J gene: TRBJ1-2; clone size: .; V gene: TRBV10-3; CDR3 DNA: TGTGCCATCAGTGCGACAGGGAGGGACGACTATGGCTACACCTTC; CDR3 protein: CAISATGRDDYGYTF
D gene: .; J gene: TRBJ2-7; clone size: many; V gene: TRBV6-1; CDR3 DNA: TGTGCCAGCAGTGAAACACGGTGGGGCGAGCAGTACTTC; CDR3 protein: CASSETRWGEQYF
D gene: .; J gene: TRBJ2-1; clone size: .; V gene: TRBV5-1; CDR3 DNA: TGCGCCAGCAGCTTGGAGGGAGTTGTCTCCTACAATGAGCAGTTCTTC; CDR3 protein: CASSLEGVVSYNEQFF
D gene: .; J gene: TRBJ2-3; clone size: many; V gene: TRBV6-2/TRBV6-3; CDR3 DNA: TGTGCCAGCACAAACAGGTTTAGCACAGATACGCAGTATTTT; CDR3 protein: CASTNRFSTDTQYF
D gene: TRBD1; J gene: TRBJ1-1; clone size: many; V gene: TRBV12-3/TRBV12-4; CDR3 DNA: TGTGCCAGCAGCCAAACTGACAGGGACACTGAAGCTTTCTTT; CDR3 protein: CASSQTDRDTEAFF
D gene: .; J gene: TRBJ1-1; clone size: many; V gene: TRBV14; CDR3 DNA: TGTGCCAGCAGCCGAATAAAGCTTGACAGAGCTTTCTTT; CDR3 protein: CASSRIKLDRAFF